The 21 T cell receptor beta chains in this list originate from one sample, sequenced in a study of T cell repertoires in cytomegalovirus infection. No antigens are known for them. One entry per CDR3 protein, called by TCRdb with MiXCR from the reads. This sample has 700,000 to 900,000 distinct CDR3 sequences, with under 35% found just once. Source: cultured CD8+ T cells from PBMCs, taken from culture after CMV antigen stimulation. The receptor source for this set is a human donor in good health (CMV status not recorded). Some clones in this sample may be carry-over from other donors' samples.

This clonotype was observed a handful of times. The rearrangement links TRBV24-1 to TRBJ2-1, with 9 bases identical to TRBD2. Trimming at V came to 5 bases and at J to 8 bases, leaving 15 bases not matched to a gene. Looked up from germline, CDR1 is KGHDR and CDR2 is SFDVKD. This CDR3 comprises 17 residues. Written as DNA, the CDR3 is TGTGCCACCAGTGGAGGGTCGGAGCGGGGGGCCGGAGATGAGCAGTTCTTC. This gives the protein CATSGGSERGAGDEQFF.

The chain recombines TRBV27 with TRBJ2-3; possible D gene TRBD2, 5 bases. Trimming removed 6 bases from V and 1 base from J, with 14 bases in between. The CDR3 length is 15 residues. Per germline, CDR1 MNHEY and CDR2 SMNVEV (reference sequence). The CDR3 bases are TGTGCCAGCAGACCCGAGGTGGGAGGCACAGATACGCAGTATTTT. Translation: CASRPEVGGTDTQYF.

The chain uses TRBV27 and TRBJ2-1; tentatively, D is TRBD2 (5 bases). There are 13 residues in the CDR3. CDR1 is MNHEY and CDR2 is SMNVEV in the germline V gene (reference sequence). The germline V and J ends were trimmed by 2 bases and 9 bases, with 11 bases remaining between them. CDR3 region: CASSLKRLGEQFF. The CDR3 DNA reads as TGTGCCAGCAGTTTAAAGCGGCTCGGTGAGCAGTTCTTC.

The table lists this clonotype with a few counts. The chain recombines TRBV27 with TRBJ1-2; 7 bases map to TRBD1. CDR1 is MNHEY, CDR2 SMNVEV, per germline (reference sequence). This CDR3 contains 13 residues. Trimming cost V 8 bases and J 8 bases; bases outside gene matches: 11. CDR3 amino acids: CASFTGVGGGYTF. The CDR3 DNA follows: TGTGCCAGCTTCACAGGGGTTGGGGGAGGCTACACCTTC.

This clonotype has a count of ten or more. The rearrangement joins TRBV7-8 to TRBJ2-3, with 13 bases matching TRBD2. CDR1 and CDR2 from the germline V gene are SGHVS and FQNEAQ. The CDR3 covers 16 residues. The trim removed 5 bases at V and 3 bases at J, leaving 5 bases unmatched. CDR3 DNA sequence: TGTGCCAGCAGCGTTCGACTAGCGGGGGGAACAGATACGCAGTATTTT. Residues: CASSVRLAGGTDTQYF.

This chain joins TRBV19 and TRBJ1-6; no clear D gene. The CDR3 loop spans 12 amino acids. Germline assignment: CDR1 LNHDA and CDR2 SQIVND (reference sequence). With 3 bases removed from V and 11 bases from J, the gap between germline ends came to 8 bases. DNA of the CDR3: TGTGCCAGTAGTATTGGTAAAACACCCCTCCACTTT. This encodes CASSIGKTPLHF.

The rearrangement uses TRBV27 and TRBJ1-1; D uncertain. Trimming stripped 2 bases from V and 1 base from J, with 11 bases between. CDR3 length equals 15 residues. Germline assignment: CDR1 MNHEY and CDR2 SMNVEV (reference sequence). CDR3 residues: CASSLSTPWNTEAFF. CDR3 bases: TGTGCCAGCAGTTTAAGCACACCCTGGAACACTGAAGCTTTCTTT.

Note on this clonotype: The CDR3 ends on some other residue instead of the conserved phenylalanine or tryptophan, so this is likely a read error. The chain is built from TRBV6-2 or TRBV6-3 and TRBJ2-3, with 8 bases that match TRBD2. Germline V gene data show CDR1 as MNHEY and CDR2 as SVGEGT. Losses at the gene ends were 7 bases for V and 0 bases for J; bases not matched to a gene: 6. The length of the CDR3 is 15 residues. The CDR3: CASMERGRSTDTQYL. In DNA form, the CDR3 reads TGTGCCAGCATGGAGCGGGGGCGCAGCACAGATACGCAGTATTTA.

This clonotype came up a few times. This chain connects TRBV20-1 to TRBJ2-1; 11 bases fit TRBD2. The ends lost 4 bases at V and 1 base at J; junction bases unmatched: 3. The CDR3 is 15 residues long. Germline lookup yields CDR1 DFQATT and CDR2 SNEGSKA (reference sequence). CDR3 amino acids: CSATLAGGSYNEQFF. The CDR3 DNA sequence: TGCAGTGCTACCTTAGCGGGGGGGTCCTACAATGAGCAGTTCTTC.

V is TRBV4-1 and J is TRBJ1-5; D remains ambiguous. The CDR3 totals 15 residues. CDR1 and CDR2 from the germline V gene are MGHRA and YSYEKL. Deletions cut 2 bases from V and 6 bases from J, with 14 bases between. The CDR3 region is CASSQWAKKGQPQHF. CDR3 in DNA: TGCGCCAGCAGCCAATGGGCAAAAAAGGGTCAGCCCCAGCATTTT.

The genes are TRBV12-5 and TRBJ2-1; D gene uncertain. V was shortened by 4 bases and J by 9 bases, with 7 bases between the two germline ends. The CDR3 contains 11 residues. Germline assignment: CDR1 LGHNT and CDR2 FRNRAP. The CDR3 is CASGSPTEQFF. DNA for the CDR3: TGTGCTAGTGGTTCCCCCACTGAGCAGTTCTTC.

This clonotype was seen more than once but under ten times. The V gene is TRBV19, the J gene TRBJ1-6, with unresolved D. CDR3 length: 17 residues. Germline CDR1 is LNHDA and CDR2 is SQIVND (reference sequence). The V end was cut by 4 bases, the J end by 0 bases, with 13 bases between. The CDR3 nucleotides are TGTGCCAGTAGTACCCCCGCCGGAAGCTCCTATAATTCACCCCTCCACTTT. Amino acid sequence: CASSTPAGSSYNSPLHF.

The CDR3 DNA reads TGTGCCAGCAGCCTCATCCTAGGAAACACCATATATTTT. It codes for CASSLILGNTIYF. This chain links TRBV27 with TRBJ1-3; D remains ambiguous. Germline V CDR1 and CDR2: MNHEY, SMNVEV (reference sequence). This CDR3 comprises 13 residues. V was pared by 6 bases and J by 4 bases, with 10 bases between.

This clonotype was observed a single time. The rearrangement joins TRBV2 to TRBJ1-2, with a weak D call TRBD1 (6 bases). V dropped 4 bases and J dropped 8 bases, with 8 bases sitting between them. The CDR3 consists of 11 residues. Per germline, CDR1 SNHLY and CDR2 FYNNEI. CDR3 loop: CASSVDRGYTF. CDR3 bases: TGTGCCAGCAGTGTGGACAGAGGCTACACCTTC.

This clonotype has a handful of counts. This chain connects TRBV19 to TRBJ2-1; 9 bases are shared with TRBD1. Germline V CDR1 and CDR2: LNHDA, SQIVND (reference sequence). The V and J ends lost 7 bases and 10 bases, in that order; junction bases with no gene match: 17. The CDR3 extends over 16 amino acids. CDR3 region: CASTTLVQGAPGEQFF. The CDR3 DNA reads TGTGCCAGTACCACTCTTGTACAGGGGGCGCCGGGGGAGCAGTTCTTC.

This clonotype was seen a few times. The chain joins TRBV2 to TRBJ2-1; TRBD2 matches at 7 bases. Germline V gene data show CDR1 as SNHLY and CDR2 as FYNNEI. The CDR3 runs 14 residues. J was trimmed by 8 bases and V by 6 bases; bases with no gene match: 10. CDR3 sequence: CASRSSGVEHEQFF. The CDR3 DNA is TGTGCCAGCAGGTCGAGCGGGGTTGAGCATGAGCAGTTCTTC.

The chain has TRBV6-6 and TRBJ1-3; D is undetermined. Trimming stripped 7 bases from V and 0 bases from J, with 7 bases between. Looked up from germline, CDR1 is MNHNY and CDR2 is SVGAGI (reference sequence). CDR3 length: 13 residues. The CDR3 DNA reads TGTGCCAGCATACTAAACTCTGGAAACACCATATATTTT. Its protein product is CASILNSGNTIYF.

CDR3 coding DNA: TGTGCCACCAGTGACCCGCGAAAAACCGGGGAGCTGTTTTTT. It encodes CATSDPRKTGELFF. This rearrangement joins TRBV24-1 to TRBJ2-2, with D unclear. Deletions cut 4 bases from V and 5 bases from J, with 10 bases between. CDR1 and CDR2 from the germline V gene are KGHDR and SFDVKD. The CDR3 has 14 amino acids.

The chain is built from TRBV9 and TRBJ1-2; the D gene is possibly TRBD1 (5 bases). The germline V gene encodes CDR1 SGDLS and CDR2 YYNGEE. V lost 5 bases and J lost 0, with 11 bases in between. This CDR3 is 14 amino acids long. The CDR3 region has the DNA TGTGCCAGCAGTGCAGGGCTCTCTAACTATGGCTACACCTTC. Its protein is CASSAGLSNYGYTF.

This clonotype has a handful of counts. As DNA, the CDR3 is TGTGCCAGCAGTTATCTCGGCGGGGGGCCCTACAATGAGCAGTTCTTC. Its protein product is CASSYLGGGPYNEQFF. This rearrangement joins TRBV6-5 to TRBJ2-1; TRBD2 matches 8 bases. Trimming took 3 bases from V and 2 from J; bases not matched to a gene: 6. Germline lookup yields CDR1 MNHEY and CDR2 SVGAGI. The CDR3 has 16 residues.

A word on this clonotype: Mismatch with germline at one junction end may stem from a read error. The rearrangement links TRBV9 to TRBJ2-3; a weak D match, TRBD2 (5 bases). This CDR3 has 14 residues. CDR1 is SGDLS and CDR2 is YYNGEE in the germline V gene. The CDR3 nucleotides read TGTGTCAGCAGCGTAGACTCCCTGACGGGAACCCAGTATTTT. Its translation: CVSSVDSLTGTQYF.